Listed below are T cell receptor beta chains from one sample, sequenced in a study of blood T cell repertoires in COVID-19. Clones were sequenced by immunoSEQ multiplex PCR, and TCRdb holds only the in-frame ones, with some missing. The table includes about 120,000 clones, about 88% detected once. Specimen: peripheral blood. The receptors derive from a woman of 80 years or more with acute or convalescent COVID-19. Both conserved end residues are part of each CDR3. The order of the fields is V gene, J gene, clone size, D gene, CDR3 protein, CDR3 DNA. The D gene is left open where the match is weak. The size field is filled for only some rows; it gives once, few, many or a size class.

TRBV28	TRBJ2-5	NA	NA	CASHSGVETQYF	TGTGCCAGCCATTCGGGGGTTGAGACCCAGTACTTC
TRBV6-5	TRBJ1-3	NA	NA	CASSRLLMEGNTIYF	TGTGCCAGCAGCCGCTTGTTGATGGAGGGAAACACCATATATTTT
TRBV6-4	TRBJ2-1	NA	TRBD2	CASSVEAGGYNEQFF	TGTGCCAGCAGTGTTGAGGCGGGGGGCTACAATGAGCAGTTCTTC
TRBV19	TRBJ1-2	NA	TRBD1	CASSAQGQGSGYTF	TGTGCCAGTAGTGCCCAAGGACAGGGGTCTGGCTACACCTTC
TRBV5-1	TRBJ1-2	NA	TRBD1	CASSLRGQGQIYGYTF	TGCGCCAGCAGCTTGAGAGGTCAGGGACAGATCTATGGCTACACCTTC
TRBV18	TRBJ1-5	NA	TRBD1	CASSLQGALSNQPQHF	TGTGCCAGCTCACTACAGGGGGCACTTAGCAATCAGCCCCAGCATTTT
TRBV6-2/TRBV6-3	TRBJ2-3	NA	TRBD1	CASSYGQGGTDTQYF	TGTGCCAGCAGTTACGGACAGGGGGGGACAGATACGCAGTATTTT
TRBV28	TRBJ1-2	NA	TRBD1	CASSLGQGVYTF	TGTGCCAGCAGTCTCGGACAGGGTGTCTACACCTTC
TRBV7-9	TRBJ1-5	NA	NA	CASSLAGVSQPQHF	TGTGCCAGCAGCTTAGCAGGGGTGAGTCAGCCCCAGCATTTT
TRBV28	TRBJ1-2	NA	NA	CASSLITINYGYTF	TGTGCCAGCAGTTTAATCACAATTAACTATGGCTACACCTTC
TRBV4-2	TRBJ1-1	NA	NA	CASSLFHHQEATEAFF	TGTGCCAGCAGCCTTTTCCATCACCAGGAGGCGACTGAAGCTTTCTTT
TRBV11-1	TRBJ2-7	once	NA	CASSFSGYDNEQYF	TGTGCCAGCAGCTTCTCAGGATACGACAACGAGCAGTACTTC
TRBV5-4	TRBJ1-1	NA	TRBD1	CASSLPGQGPYTEAFF	TGTGCCAGCAGCCTTCCGGGACAGGGGCCTTACACTGAAGCTTTCTTT
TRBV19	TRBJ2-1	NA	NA	CASSKRGSFYEQFF	TGTGCCAGTAGTAAAAGGGGCTCGTTCTATGAGCAGTTCTTC
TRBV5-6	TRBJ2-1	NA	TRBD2	CASSLALAGVFEQFF	TGTGCCAGCAGCTTGGCACTAGCGGGAGTCTTTGAGCAGTTCTTC
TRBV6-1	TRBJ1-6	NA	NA	CASSEEWGGSRSPLHF	TGTGCCAGCAGTGAAGAATGGGGGGGTTCAAGGTCACCCCTCCACTTT
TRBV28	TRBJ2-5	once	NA	CASSSHQGQETQYF	TGTGCCAGCAGTTCACACCAGGGCCAAGAGACCCAGTACTTC
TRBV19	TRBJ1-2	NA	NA	CASSIVQENYGYTF	TGTGCCAGTAGTATAGTACAGGAGAACTATGGCTACACCTTC
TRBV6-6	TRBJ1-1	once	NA	CASSYAWGGTEAFF	TGTGCCAGCAGTTACGCATGGGGGGGCACTGAAGCTTTCTTT
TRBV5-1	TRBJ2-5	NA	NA	CASSPRDIGTQYF	TGCGCCAGCAGCCCCCGGGACATCGGAACCCAGTACTTC
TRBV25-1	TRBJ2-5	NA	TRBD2	CASSEGKRGWETQYF	TGTGCCAGCAGTGAAGGGAAGCGGGGGTGGGAGACCCAGTACTTC
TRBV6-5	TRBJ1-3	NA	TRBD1	CASSLGDSWNTIYF	TGTGCCAGCAGTTTGGGGGACAGCTGGAACACCATATATTTT
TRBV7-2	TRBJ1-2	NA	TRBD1	CASSLKDRDGYGYTF	TGTGCCAGCAGCTTGAAAGACAGGGACGGCTATGGCTACACCTTC
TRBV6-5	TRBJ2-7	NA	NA	CASRDFYEQYF	TGTGCCAGCAGAGACTTCTACGAGCAGTACTTC
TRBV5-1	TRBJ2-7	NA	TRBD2	CASSWTGLAGVEQYF	TGCGCCAGCAGCTGGACGGGACTAGCGGGAGTCGAGCAGTACTTC
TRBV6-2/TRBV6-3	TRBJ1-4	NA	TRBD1	CASSYSNTGDNEKLFF	TGTGCCAGCAGTTACTCGAATACAGGGGATAATGAAAAACTGTTTTTT
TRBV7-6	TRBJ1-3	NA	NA	CASSLGTANSGNTIYF	TGTGCCAGCAGCTTAGGGACAGCCAACTCTGGAAACACCATATATTTT
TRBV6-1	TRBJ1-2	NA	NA	CASSDPGAYGYTF	TGTGCCAGCAGTGACCCAGGGGCCTATGGCTACACCTTC
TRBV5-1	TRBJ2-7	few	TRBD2	CASSPGGGSYEQYF	TGCGCCAGCAGCCCCGGGGGAGGGTCCTACGAGCAGTACTTC
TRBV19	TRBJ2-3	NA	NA	CASRAQFRAQVDTQYF	TGTGCCAGTAGGGCCCAGTTCAGGGCCCAGGTAGATACGCAGTATTTT
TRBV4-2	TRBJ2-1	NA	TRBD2	CASSQVAGGQWEQFF	TGTGCCAGCAGCCAAGTGGCGGGGGGGCAATGGGAGCAGTTCTTC
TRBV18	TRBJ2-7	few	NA	CASSPPIRRGTYEQYF	TGTGCCAGCTCACCACCGATTAGGAGGGGAACCTACGAGCAGTACTTC
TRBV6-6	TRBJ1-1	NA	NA	CASSTMTGGTEAFF	TGTGCCAGCAGTACGATGACAGGTGGCACTGAAGCTTTCTTT
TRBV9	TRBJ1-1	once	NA	CASSQAGQNTEAFF	TGTGCCAGCAGCCAGGCCGGCCAGAACACTGAAGCTTTCTTT
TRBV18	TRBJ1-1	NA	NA	CASSPQGLNTEAFF	TGTGCCAGCTCACCACAGGGGCTGAACACTGAAGCTTTCTTT
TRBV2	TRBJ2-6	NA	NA	CASSEEVSAGANVLTF	TGTGCCAGCAGTGAAGAGGTGAGCGCTGGGGCCAACGTCCTGACTTTC
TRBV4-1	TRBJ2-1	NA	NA	CASSQGDSGSYNEQFF	TGCGCCAGCAGCCAAGGGGACAGCGGGAGCTACAATGAGCAGTTCTTC
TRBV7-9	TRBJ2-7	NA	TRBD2	CASTSGTRYYF	TGTGCCAGCACCAGCGGGACTAGGTACTACTTC
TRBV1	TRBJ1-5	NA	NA	CTSSPRGSKNYNQPQHF	TGCACCAGCAGCCCTAGAGGCAGCAAGAACTATAATCAGCCCCAGCATTTT
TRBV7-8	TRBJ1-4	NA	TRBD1	CASSPQGRYEKLFF	TGTGCCAGCAGCCCACAGGGGCGTTATGAAAAACTGTTTTTT
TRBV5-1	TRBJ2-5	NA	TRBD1	CASSLGTGIETQYF	TGCGCCAGCAGCTTGGGGACAGGGATAGAGACCCAGTACTTC
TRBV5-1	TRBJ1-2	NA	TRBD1	CASSSQPEGADGYTF	TGCGCCAGCAGCTCCCAACCTGAGGGGGCGGATGGCTACACCTTC
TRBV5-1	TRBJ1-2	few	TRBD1	CASSETGGLGYTF	TGCGCCAGCAGCGAAACAGGGGGCTTAGGCTACACCTTC
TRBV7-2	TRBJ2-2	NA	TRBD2	CASSLQRGRTGELFF	TGTGCCAGCAGCCTACAGCGGGGGCGTACCGGGGAGCTGTTTTTT
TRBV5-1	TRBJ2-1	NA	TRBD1	CASSTQGDYNEQFF	TGCGCCAGCAGCACCCAGGGGGATTACAATGAGCAGTTCTTC
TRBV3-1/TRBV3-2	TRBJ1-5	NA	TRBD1	CASSQTGQGGNQPQHF	TGTGCCAGCAGCCAAACGGGACAGGGAGGCAATCAGCCCCAGCATTTT
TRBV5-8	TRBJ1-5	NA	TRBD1	CASSFGTGGEQPQHF	TGTGCCAGCAGCTTCGGGACAGGGGGTGAACAGCCCCAGCATTTT
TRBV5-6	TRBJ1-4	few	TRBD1	CASSRRQGGEKLFF	TGTGCCAGCAGCCGAAGACAGGGGGGCGAAAAACTGTTTTTT
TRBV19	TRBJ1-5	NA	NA	CASSIARALGNQPQHF	TGTGCCAGTAGTATAGCCAGGGCTTTGGGAAATCAGCCCCAGCATTTT
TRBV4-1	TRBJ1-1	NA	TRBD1	CASSRTGANTEAFF	TGCGCCAGCAGCCGGACAGGGGCGAACACTGAAGCTTTCTTT
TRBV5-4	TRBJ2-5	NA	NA	CASSPGGSQETQYF	TGTGCCAGCAGCCCTGGAGGTTCACAAGAGACCCAGTACTTC